Listed below are T cell receptor beta chains from one sample, sequenced in a study of beta chain features in type 1 diabetes. Data came from immunoSEQ multiplex PCR; TCRdb stores just in-frame clones and leaves some out. The repertoire has a few hundred thousand clones, 10% to 15% of them found once; the top ten carry 0.0095% to 0.012%. The sample was naive CD4+ T cells from blood. The receptors come from a woman aged 18-29 years with type 1 diabetes. CDR3s include the opening cysteine and the closing phenylalanine or tryptophan. Fields, in order: CDR3 length, D gene, J gene, V gene, CDR3 protein. The D gene is left open where the match is weak.

CDR3 length: 10; D gene: -; J gene: TRBJ2-1; V gene: TRBV28; CDR3 protein: CASSFIEQFF
CDR3 length: 14; D gene: TRBD1; J gene: TRBJ2-5; V gene: TRBV19; CDR3 protein: CASSVGQGKETQYF
CDR3 length: 16; D gene: -; J gene: TRBJ2-5; V gene: TRBV5-4; CDR3 protein: CASSLGTSWRPQAQYF
CDR3 length: 16; D gene: TRBD1; J gene: TRBJ2-2; V gene: TRBV7-9; CDR3 protein: CASSHRTGRWTGELFF
CDR3 length: 17; D gene: TRBD1; J gene: TRBJ2-6; V gene: TRBV28; CDR3 protein: CASSPGQGLSGANVLTF
CDR3 length: 14; D gene: TRBD2; J gene: TRBJ2-3; V gene: TRBV2; CDR3 protein: CASVRLAGPRTQYF
CDR3 length: 20; D gene: TRBD2; J gene: TRBJ2-1; V gene: TRBV5-1; CDR3 protein: CASTTLGQGLARSSYNEQFF
CDR3 length: 14; D gene: -; J gene: TRBJ1-3; V gene: TRBV10-3; CDR3 protein: CAIGASSSGNTIYF
CDR3 length: 16; D gene: TRBD2; J gene: TRBJ2-1; V gene: TRBV2; CDR3 protein: CASSVKREASYNEQFF
CDR3 length: 16; D gene: TRBD2; J gene: TRBJ2-3; V gene: TRBV4-3; CDR3 protein: CASSQDPGGNTDTQYF
CDR3 length: 14; D gene: TRBD2; J gene: TRBJ2-7; V gene: TRBV7-2; CDR3 protein: CASSRTSGSYEQYF
CDR3 length: 13; D gene: TRBD2; J gene: TRBJ2-1; V gene: TRBV28; CDR3 protein: CASSFRRFAGGVF
CDR3 length: 14; D gene: -; J gene: TRBJ2-2; V gene: TRBV9; CDR3 protein: CASTPGPGVGELFF
CDR3 length: 14; D gene: TRBD1; J gene: TRBJ1-6; V gene: TRBV19; CDR3 protein: CASSRDSDNSPLHF
CDR3 length: 13; D gene: -; J gene: TRBJ1-3; V gene: TRBV29-1; CDR3 protein: CSALTGRGNTIYF
CDR3 length: 13; D gene: -; J gene: TRBJ2-3; V gene: TRBV18; CDR3 protein: CASSQVRADTQYF
CDR3 length: 12; D gene: -; J gene: TRBJ2-3; V gene: TRBV29-1; CDR3 protein: CSDEGLGGAQYF
CDR3 length: 14; D gene: -; J gene: TRBJ1-5; V gene: TRBV2; CDR3 protein: CASSDHRAGQPQHF
CDR3 length: 13; D gene: -; J gene: TRBJ2-4; V gene: TRBV27; CDR3 protein: CASRLLAKNIQYF
CDR3 length: 17; D gene: -; J gene: TRBJ2-2; V gene: TRBV7-8; CDR3 protein: CASTTRARTGTAGELFF
CDR3 length: 14; D gene: -; J gene: TRBJ2-7; V gene: TRBV10-3; CDR3 protein: CAISAEATSYEQYF
CDR3 length: 13; D gene: -; J gene: TRBJ2-7; V gene: TRBV6-5; CDR3 protein: CASSYSRGYEQYF
CDR3 length: 15; D gene: -; J gene: TRBJ1-1; V gene: TRBV9; CDR3 protein: CASSVWGGENTEAFF
CDR3 length: 13; D gene: TRBD1; J gene: TRBJ2-7; V gene: TRBV28; CDR3 protein: CATRDRAIYEQYF
CDR3 length: 16; D gene: -; J gene: TRBJ2-5; V gene: TRBV11-2; CDR3 protein: CASSLGIRGFQETQYF
CDR3 length: 14; D gene: -; J gene: TRBJ2-2; V gene: TRBV4-3; CDR3 protein: CASSHRERGGELFF
CDR3 length: 13; D gene: -; J gene: TRBJ2-1; V gene: TRBV5-1; CDR3 protein: CASSPGTSNEQFF
CDR3 length: 15; D gene: TRBD2; J gene: TRBJ2-3; V gene: TRBV9; CDR3 protein: CASSATSGSTDTQYF
CDR3 length: 12; D gene: -; J gene: TRBJ2-7; V gene: TRBV7-9; CDR3 protein: CASSRTVYEQYF
CDR3 length: 12; D gene: -; J gene: TRBJ2-1; V gene: TRBV9; CDR3 protein: CASSVVATEQFF
CDR3 length: 14; D gene: TRBD1; J gene: TRBJ1-1; V gene: TRBV6-5; CDR3 protein: CASSRDRERAEAFF
CDR3 length: 14; D gene: TRBD2; J gene: TRBJ2-7; V gene: TRBV10-3; CDR3 protein: CAIKTSGSDREQYF
CDR3 length: 15; D gene: -; J gene: TRBJ2-5; V gene: TRBV7-9; CDR3 protein: CASSLNLPGQETQYF
CDR3 length: 13; D gene: -; J gene: TRBJ1-2; V gene: TRBV6-6; CDR3 protein: CASSHGRVYGYTF
CDR3 length: 12; D gene: -; J gene: TRBJ1-2; V gene: TRBV2; CDR3 protein: CAPSAANYGYTF
CDR3 length: 17; D gene: TRBD1; J gene: TRBJ2-7; V gene: TRBV4-1; CDR3 protein: CASSQGVTRQGSYEQYF
CDR3 length: 13; D gene: -; J gene: TRBJ2-2; V gene: TRBV7-9; CDR3 protein: CASSLALIGELFF
CDR3 length: 15; D gene: TRBD2; J gene: TRBJ2-1; V gene: TRBV7-9; CDR3 protein: CASSLSASGNNEQFF
CDR3 length: 15; D gene: TRBD2; J gene: TRBJ2-7; V gene: TRBV7-2; CDR3 protein: CASSQGPGERELQYF
CDR3 length: 17; D gene: TRBD1; J gene: TRBJ1-4; V gene: TRBV4-3; CDR3 protein: CASSPQARGTVLEKLFF
CDR3 length: 15; D gene: TRBD1; J gene: TRBJ2-3; V gene: TRBV18; CDR3 protein: CASSPRTGSTDTQYF
CDR3 length: 16; D gene: -; J gene: TRBJ1-6; V gene: TRBV7-9; CDR3 protein: CASSRLGGVIDSPLHF
CDR3 length: 14; D gene: TRBD2; J gene: TRBJ2-7; V gene: TRBV18; CDR3 protein: CASSPGLADYEQYF
CDR3 length: 14; D gene: -; J gene: TRBJ2-7; V gene: TRBV15; CDR3 protein: CATSRESGTYEQYF
CDR3 length: 16; D gene: -; J gene: TRBJ2-2; V gene: TRBV9; CDR3 protein: CASSPRGASDTGELFF
CDR3 length: 13; D gene: TRBD1; J gene: TRBJ1-2; V gene: TRBV7-9; CDR3 protein: CASSRQGSVGYTF
CDR3 length: 13; D gene: -; J gene: TRBJ1-5; V gene: TRBV30; CDR3 protein: CAWAGQFNQPQHF
CDR3 length: 18; D gene: TRBD1; J gene: TRBJ1-4; V gene: TRBV4-3; CDR3 protein: CASSQAPTGGLGNEKLFF
CDR3 length: 14; D gene: -; J gene: TRBJ2-1; V gene: TRBV21-1; CDR3 protein: CASSKRGRTNEQFF
CDR3 length: 12; D gene: -; J gene: TRBJ1-1; V gene: TRBV19; CDR3 protein: CATKRANTEAFF
CDR3 length: 13; D gene: TRBD2; J gene: TRBJ2-7; V gene: TRBV10-3; CDR3 protein: CAISVKREYEQYF
CDR3 length: 17; D gene: TRBD2; J gene: TRBJ2-2; V gene: TRBV29-1; CDR3 protein: CSVVNRGRDTNTGELFF
CDR3 length: 13; D gene: -; J gene: TRBJ1-5; V gene: TRBV30; CDR3 protein: CAWEIAPDQPQHF